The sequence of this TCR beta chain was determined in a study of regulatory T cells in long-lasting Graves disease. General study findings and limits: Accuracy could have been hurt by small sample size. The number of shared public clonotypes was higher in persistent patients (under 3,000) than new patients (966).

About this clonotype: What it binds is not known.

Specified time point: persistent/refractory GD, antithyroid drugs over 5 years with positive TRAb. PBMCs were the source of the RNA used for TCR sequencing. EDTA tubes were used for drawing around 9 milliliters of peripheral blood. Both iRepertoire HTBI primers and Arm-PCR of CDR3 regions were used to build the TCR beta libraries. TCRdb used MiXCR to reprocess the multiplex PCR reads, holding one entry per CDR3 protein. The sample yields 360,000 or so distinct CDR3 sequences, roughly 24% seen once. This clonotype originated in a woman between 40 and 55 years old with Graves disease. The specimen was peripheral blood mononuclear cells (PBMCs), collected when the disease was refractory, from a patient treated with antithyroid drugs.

The DNA of the CDR3 is TGTGCCAGTTCGGACGGAAACACCATATATTTT. This codes for CASSDGNTIYF. The V gene is TRBV19, the J gene TRBJ1-3; D gene unclear. Trimming pared 8 bases from V and 4 bases from J, leaving 6 bases between. The CDR3 totals 11 residues. CDR1 is LNHDA and CDR2 is SQIVND in the germline V gene (reference sequence).